This TCR beta chain was sequenced for a study of blood T cell repertoires in COVID-19. About the study: Spain, Italy and the United States supplied samples that represented acute and convalescent COVID-19. The cDNA or gDNA used as material had been derived from T cells, B-cell-depleted T cells, or PBMCs.

In the study's own analysis: Reference gene primer amplification gave estimated nucleated cell counts. Sequencing used immunoSEQ multiplex PCR; TCRdb keeps in-frame clones, though not all of them. V, J and clone size were drawn from that table, and D and trimming were deduced from the DNA. The data show over 130,000 clones, just under 90% seen once. Trimming took off 2 bases at V and 5 bases at J, with 15 bases between the two ends. There are 15 residues in the CDR3. Germline V gene sequence: CDR1 SEHNR, CDR2 FQNEAQ (reference sequence). The rearrangement joins TRBV7-9 to TRBJ1-1, with a weak D call TRBD1 (5 bases). The receptor was isolated from a woman of 80 years or more with acute or convalescent COVID-19. Sequencing was carried out using peripheral blood. The CDR3 loop reads CASSLRTPIGTEAFF. In DNA, the CDR3 is TGTGCCAGCAGCTTACGGACACCTATCGGTACTGAAGCTTTCTTT.